This is a list of T cell receptor beta chains from one sample in a study of blood T cell repertoires in COVID-19. TCRdb's table, derived via immunoSEQ multiplex PCR, lists solely in-frame clones and lacks some. The data show 150,000 to 200,000 clones, roughly 89% seen once. Sequences were obtained from peripheral blood. The receptors shown here come from a woman between 65 and 79 years old with COVID-19, enrolled during active disease. The CDR3 runs from the conserved cysteine through the conserved F or W. A D gene is named only where the DNA matches it firmly. Size tells how often a clone was seen (once, few, many) or the class of an expanded clone, and some rows leave it out.

J | size | D | V | CDR3 | DNA
TRBJ2-5 | . | . | TRBV3-1/TRBV3-2 | CASSQDWRQETQYF | TGTGCCAGCAGCCAAGATTGGAGGCAAGAGACCCAGTACTTC
TRBJ2-1 | . | . | TRBV3-1/TRBV3-2 | CASSRTRSSYNEQFF | TGTGCCAGCAGCCGTACGCGGAGCTCCTACAATGAGCAGTTCTTC
TRBJ1-2 | once | TRBD1 | TRBV5-1 | CASSLGDRDNYGYTF | TGCGCCAGCAGCTTGGGGGACAGGGACAACTATGGCTACACCTTC
TRBJ2-3 | once | TRBD1 | TRBV13 | CASSLGTGSTDTQYF | TGTGCCAGCAGCTTAGGGACAGGGAGCACAGATACGCAGTATTTT
TRBJ2-1 | . | . | TRBV18 | CASSREMINGRPTTGNEQFF | TGTGCCAGCTCCCGGGAAATGATTAACGGGAGACCCACCACGGGCAATGAGCAGTTCTTC
TRBJ2-7 | . | TRBD2 | TRBV10-1 | CASSDCPSPNASGSYEQYF | TGCGCCAGCAGTGATTGCCCCTCTCCCAACGCTAGCGGGTCCTACGAGCAGTACTTC
TRBJ1-1 | few | . | TRBV11-3 | CASRGEGTEAFF | TGTGCCAGCAGGGGGGAGGGGACTGAAGCTTTCTTT
TRBJ1-1 | . | . | TRBV6-2/TRBV6-3 | CASSYSATEAFF | TGTGCCAGCAGTTACTCGGCCACTGAAGCTTTCTTT
TRBJ2-1 | . | . | TRBV20-1 | CSASSPATRLNEQFF | TGCAGTGCTAGTAGTCCAGCGACGAGATTAAATGAGCAGTTCTTC
TRBJ2-1 | . | . | TRBV9 | CASSVATDSINEQFF | TGTGCCAGCAGCGTAGCCACGGACAGTATCAATGAGCAGTTCTTC
TRBJ1-2 | few | . | TRBV29-1 | CSVFGRSGYTF | TGCAGCGTTTTCGGGAGGTCTGGCTACACCTTC
TRBJ2-7 | . | TRBD1 | TRBV7-2 | CASSPGQGREQYF | TGTGCCAGCAGCCCCGGACAGGGAAGGGAGCAGTACTTC
TRBJ1-2 | . | TRBD1 | TRBV6-5 | CASSPTGNYGYTF | TGTGCCAGCAGTCCGACAGGGAACTATGGCTACACCTTC
TRBJ1-2 | . | . | TRBV24-1 | CATSETTSNYGYTF | TGTGCCACCAGTGAAACTACAAGTAACTATGGCTACACCTTC
TRBJ2-1 | . | TRBD2 | TRBV28 | CASRIAGAVNNEQFF | TGTGCCAGCAGGATAGCGGGGGCGGTAAACAATGAGCAGTTCTTC
TRBJ2-5 | . | TRBD2 | TRBV6-5 | CASHSAGVTQYF | TGTGCCAGCCACTCAGCGGGAGTGACCCAGTACTTC
TRBJ1-1 | . | . | TRBV28 | CASSPRGEAFF | TGTGCCAGCAGCCCCCGCGGTGAAGCTTTCTTT
TRBJ2-7 | . | TRBD1 | TRBV9 | CASSVGSDRGREQYF | TGTGCCAGCAGCGTGGGGTCGGACAGGGGGCGCGAGCAGTACTTC
TRBJ2-1 | . | TRBD2 | TRBV5-5 | CASTPLGSGRALEQFF | TGTGCCAGCACCCCTCTAGGGAGCGGGAGGGCCCTTGAGCAGTTCTTC
TRBJ1-3 | . | TRBD1 | TRBV6-1 | CASSEAGGTGFGNTIYF | TGTGCCAGCAGTGAAGCGGGCGGGACAGGGTTCGGAAACACCATATATTTT
TRBJ1-1 | . | . | TRBV7-2 | CASSTGMDTEAFF | TGTGCCAGCAGTACAGGTATGGACACTGAAGCTTTCTTT
TRBJ1-2 | . | TRBD1 | TRBV7-8 | CASSLGGQANYGYTF | TGTGCCAGCAGCTTAGGGGGACAGGCGAACTATGGCTACACCTTC
TRBJ1-2 | . | . | TRBV28 | CASSPPAGGRNYGYTF | TGTGCCAGCAGTCCCCCGGCGGGGGGGCGGAACTATGGCTACACCTTC
TRBJ2-5 | . | TRBD1 | TRBV27 | CASSSLRTGAGETQYF | TGTGCCAGCAGTTCACTCCGGACAGGGGCGGGAGAGACCCAGTACTTC
TRBJ1-5 | . | . | TRBV11-2 | CASSLTGSNQPQHF | TGTGCCAGCAGCCTCACAGGGAGCAATCAGCCCCAGCATTTT
TRBJ1-1 | once | TRBD1 | TRBV29-1 | CSVPTGQNTEAFF | TGCAGCGTACCGACAGGGCAAAACACTGAAGCTTTCTTT
TRBJ1-1 | . | . | TRBV7-6 | CASSLGAGASTEAFF | TGTGCCAGCAGCTTAGGAGCAGGGGCTAGCACTGAAGCTTTCTTT
TRBJ1-1 | . | . | TRBV4-1 | CASSLTLGAVAMNTEAFF | TGCGCCAGCAGCCTTACCCTTGGGGCTGTTGCGATGAACACTGAAGCTTTCTTT
TRBJ2-5 | . | . | TRBV11-2 | CASSLGRDSGQTQYF | TGTGCCAGCAGCTTAGGTCGGGACAGCGGGCAGACCCAGTACTTC
TRBJ2-7 | . | TRBD1 | TRBV12-3/TRBV12-4 | CASIPTGSYEQYF | TGTGCCAGCATCCCGACAGGGTCCTACGAGCAGTACTTC
TRBJ1-2 | once | . | TRBV30 | CAWSDSSFSGAGYTF | TGTGCCTGGAGTGACTCGTCGTTCAGCGGGGCAGGCTACACCTTC
TRBJ2-1 | . | . | TRBV4-1 | CASSQDLGASSYNEQFF | TGCGCCAGCAGCCAAGATCTAGGGGCTAGCTCCTACAATGAGCAGTTCTTC
TRBJ2-7 | once | . | TRBV21-1 | CASSGRDSITYEQYF | TGTGCCAGCAGCGGCCGGGACAGTATCACCTACGAGCAGTACTTC
TRBJ2-5 | . | TRBD1 | TRBV11-3 | CASSPVAGGETQYF | TGTGCCAGCAGCCCAGTGGCAGGGGGAGAGACCCAGTACTTC
TRBJ1-2 | . | TRBD1 | TRBV28 | CASSPRDRELYGYTF | TGTGCCAGCAGTCCTCGGGACAGGGAGCTCTATGGCTACACCTTC
TRBJ2-3 | . | TRBD2 | TRBV27 | CASSLGAGGTDTQYF | TGTGCCAGCAGTTTAGGAGCGGGAGGCACAGATACGCAGTATTTT
TRBJ2-5 | once | . | TRBV6-2/TRBV6-3 | CASSPRYETQYF | TGTGCCAGCAGTCCGCGCTATGAGACCCAGTACTTC
TRBJ1-1 | . | TRBD1 | TRBV18 | CASSPTSGQLNTEAFF | TGTGCCAGCTCACCCACTTCGGGACAGCTGAACACTGAAGCTTTCTTT
TRBJ2-5 | . | . | TRBV7-9 | CASSLEQGGETQYF | TGTGCCAGCAGCTTAGAACAGGGAGGGGAGACCCAGTACTTC
TRBJ1-2 | . | TRBD1 | TRBV2 | CASSEAAGGYGYTF | TGTGCCAGCAGTGAAGCGGCAGGGGGCTATGGCTACACCTTC
TRBJ1-6 | . | . | TRBV2 | CASRKGLRSSYNSPLHF | TGTGCCAGCAGGAAGGGACTCAGGAGCTCCTATAATTCACCCCTCCACTTT
TRBJ2-1 | . | TRBD1 | TRBV19 | CASRKGTGEHNEQFF | TGTGCCAGTAGGAAGGGGACAGGGGAGCACAATGAGCAGTTCTTC
TRBJ1-5 | . | TRBD1 | TRBV19 | CAISANPVLADSRDRDDSNQPQHF | TGTGCCATAAGCGCCAACCCCGTTTTGGCCGATTCCCGGGACAGGGATGATAGCAATCAGCCCCAGCATTTT
TRBJ1-6 | . | . | TRBV30 | CATNPGYNSPLHF | TGTGCCACTAACCCGGGCTATAATTCACCCCTCCACTTT
TRBJ2-5 | . | . | TRBV4-1 | CASSPPPPQIETQYF | TGCGCCAGCAGCCCACCACCTCCACAGATAGAGACCCAGTACTTC
TRBJ2-1 | . | TRBD2 | TRBV7-9 | CASSLRGRDYNEQFF | TGTGCCAGCAGCTTACGCGGGAGGGATTACAATGAGCAGTTCTTC
TRBJ2-7 | . | . | TRBV15 | CATSRVRTGSYEQYF | TGTGCCACCAGCAGAGTAAGAACAGGCTCCTACGAGCAGTACTTC
TRBJ2-7 | . | TRBD1 | TRBV6-2/TRBV6-3 | CASSSQGANEQYF | TGTGCCAGCAGTTCGCAGGGGGCCAACGAGCAGTACTTC
TRBJ1-3 | few | . | TRBV10-3 | CATLEGQGNTIYF | TGTGCCACCCTAGAGGGACAAGGAAACACCATATATTTT
TRBJ2-2 | once | TRBD2 | TRBV19 | CASTHFRGAGGSNTGELFF | TGTGCCAGCACTCACTTCCGGGGAGCGGGAGGCTCTAACACCGGGGAGCTGTTTTTT
TRBJ1-2 | . | TRBD1 | TRBV11-3 | CASSLRTGNYGYTF | TGTGCCAGCAGCTTAAGGACAGGCAACTATGGCTACACCTTC
TRBJ2-3 | . | . | TRBV29-1 | CSVEGWEGTDTQYF | TGCAGCGTTGAGGGTTGGGAGGGCACAGATACGCAGTATTTT
TRBJ1-2 | . | TRBD1 | TRBV28 | CASTILGQAYGYTF | TGTGCCAGCACCATACTCGGACAGGCCTATGGCTACACCTTC
TRBJ2-7 | . | . | TRBV9 | CASSVFPGTYEQYF | TGTGCCAGCAGCGTATTCCCGGGAACCTACGAGCAGTACTTC
TRBJ2-3 | . | . | TRBV24-1 | CATSDRGSTDTQYF | TGTGCCACCAGTGATAGGGGATCCACAGATACGCAGTATTTT